These 17 T cell receptor beta chains came from one sample sequenced in a study of T-cell memory formation after mild COVID-19. TCRdb re-called the 5' RACE reads through MiXCR, storing one row per CDR3 protein. The sample comprises hundreds of thousands of distinct CDR3 sequences, 25% of which are singletons, and roughly an eighth rests with the top ten. Sample: PBMCs or a T cell subset sorted from them (not recorded which). These receptor sequences come from an adult woman who had mild COVID-19 (a few samples of this study predate the infection). Cell type and time point are not known.

This clonotype was observed a handful of times. The chain uses TRBV30 and TRBJ2-3; either TRBD1 or TRBD2 may supply D (5 bases each). CDR3 length equals 15 residues. Germline loops: CDR1 GTSNPN, CDR2 SVGIG (reference sequence). V lost 5 bases, J lost 2 bases, and 17 bases lay in between. The DNA for the CDR3 is TGTGCCTGGTCCGGGAACCGGGGCCTCACAGATACGCAGTATTTT. It codes for CAWSGNRGLTDTQYF.

The genes are TRBV7-6 and TRBJ2-3; 12 bases are a match to TRBD2. This CDR3 has 21 residues. Germline loops: CDR1 SGHVS, CDR2 FNYEAQ. Trimming at V came to 2 bases and at J to 0 bases, leaving 15 bases not matched to a gene. DNA for the CDR3: TGTGCCAGCAGCTTATATTATTTCGGTCCTAGCGGGGGGGCCAGCACAGATACGCAGTATTTT. It codes for CASSLYYFGPSGGASTDTQYF.

This clonotype appeared many times. The rearrangement uses TRBV12-3 or TRBV12-4 and TRBJ2-5; weak D call: TRBD1 (5 bases). This CDR3 contains 13 residues. V was clipped by 8 bases and J by 5 bases, with 15 bases between them. CDR3 region: CASGFRGSETQYF. DNA of the CDR3: TGTGCCAGCGGCTTTAGGGGATCTGAGACCCAGTACTTC.

This clonotype was found a few times. This rearrangement joins TRBV30 to TRBJ2-7; D remains ambiguous. Trimming left V 0 bases short and J 7 bases short, with 10 bases between. The length of the CDR3 is 12 residues. The germline V gene has CDR1 GTSNPN and CDR2 SVGIG (reference sequence). The CDR3, as DNA: TGTGCCTGGAGTGTATCTTTTGGGGAGCAGTACTTC. Translation: CAWSVSFGEQYF.

The chain is built from TRBV5-1 and TRBJ2-2, with TRBD1 as a possible D gene (6 bases). This CDR3 region has 16 residues. CDR1 SGHRS and CDR2 YFSETQ come from the germline V gene. Trimming cost V 3 bases and J 0 bases, with 12 bases left between them. The CDR3 DNA reads TGCGCCAGCAGCTCTACAGGGAATCCGAACACCGGGGAGCTGTTTTTT. Translating gives CASSSTGNPNTGELFF. The full variable domain, rest sourced from reference TRBV5-1 and TRBJ2-2, is KAGVTQTPRYLIKTRGQQVTLSCSPISGHRSVSWYQQTPGQGLQFLFEYFSETQRNKGNFPGRFSGRQFSNSRSEMNVSTLELGDSALYLCASSSTGNPNTGELFFGEGSRLTVL.

The table lists this clonotype with a few counts. The rearrangement joins TRBV7-8 to TRBJ1-6; TRBD1 agrees at 9 bases. V lost 4 bases, J lost 8 bases, and 9 bases stayed unmatched. CDR3 length: 16 amino acids. Germline-derived CDR1 and CDR2 are SGHVS and FQNEAQ. This chain's CDR3 is CASSWETGGGHSPLHF. CDR3 sequence (DNA): TGTGCCAGCAGCTGGGAGACAGGGGGGGGGCATTCACCCCTCCACTTT.

V gene TRBV6-5 combines with J gene TRBJ1-2, with D perhaps TRBD1 (5 bases). The CDR3 runs 16 residues. Trimming left V 0 bases short and J 4 bases short, with 15 bases between. Germline V gives CDR1 MNHEY, CDR2 SVGAGI. The CDR3 bases are TGTGCCAGCAGTTACTCGAAGGGGTCGGTCGCCTATGGCTACACCTTC. This translates into CASSYSKGSVAYGYTF.

CDR3 residues: CASSAGQGIYEQYF. The CDR3 bases are TGCGCCAGCAGCGCCGGACAGGGGATATACGAGCAGTACTTC. The V call is TRBV5-1, the J call TRBJ2-7; 9 bases match TRBD1. J lost 4 bases, V lost 4 bases, and 6 bases had no gene match. Per germline, CDR1 SGHRS and CDR2 YFSETQ. This CDR3 region has 14 residues.

This sequence joins TRBV11-3 and TRBJ2-4; TRBD1 is a possible D gene (6 bases). Germline values: CDR1 SGHNT, CDR2 YENEEA. This CDR3 has 13 amino acids. The V end was cut by 4 bases, the J end by 7 bases, with 11 bases between. The CDR3 loop reads CASSSQGLNIQYF. The CDR3 region has the DNA TGTGCCAGCAGCTCGCAGGGGTTGAACATTCAGTACTTC.

The genes are TRBV24-1 and TRBJ2-1; either TRBD1 or TRBD2 may supply D (5 bases each). Germline lookup yields CDR1 KGHDR and CDR2 SFDVKD. The germline V and J ends were trimmed by 3 bases and 8 bases, with 16 bases remaining between them. CDR3 size: 15 residues. The CDR3 protein is CATSDQGRGPHEQFF. In nucleotides, the CDR3 is TGTGCCACCAGTGATCAGGGACGCGGACCTCATGAGCAGTTCTTC.

J is TRBJ2-7 and V is TRBV4-3; perhaps TRBD2 as D (5 bases). CDR1 LGHNA and CDR2 YSLEER come from the germline V gene. Trimming stripped 1 base from V and 7 bases from J, with 17 bases between. This CDR3 comprises 15 residues. CDR3 nucleotide sequence: TGCGCCAGCAGCCAAGCTCGGTCTTCGGGATCTGAGCAGTACTTC. Its protein product is CASSQARSSGSEQYF.

V usage is TRBV5-1 and J usage is TRBJ2-2, with TRBD2 matching 8 bases. V trimming: 2 bases; J trimming: 1 base; junction bases outside the gene matches: 10. Germline CDR1 reads SGHRS; CDR2 reads YFSETQ. The CDR3 extends over 18 amino acids. The CDR3 DNA is TGCGCCAGCAGCTTATCCCCCTCGGGAGGGAGGAACACCGGGGAGCTGTTTTTT. Its translation is CASSLSPSGGRNTGELFF.

V and J are TRBV24-1 and TRBJ2-2; D tentatively reads TRBD1 or TRBD2 (6 bases each). The V gene's germline CDR1 is KGHDR and CDR2 SFDVKD. The V and J ends lost 4 bases and 4 bases respectively, with 15 bases between them. This CDR3 contains 16 residues. The DNA for the CDR3 is TGTGCCACCAGTGACCTAGGGGGGCTGGGCACCGGGGAGCTGTTTTTT. Its translation: CATSDLGGLGTGELFF.

V usage is TRBV5-1 and J usage is TRBJ2-4; D might be TRBD1 (6 bases). Per the germline V gene, CDR1 is SGHRS and CDR2 is YFSETQ. The length of the CDR3 is 17 residues. Trimming removed 2 bases at V and 7 bases at J, with 22 bases between. The DNA for the CDR3 is TGCGCCAGCAGCTTCAATTCTGTGCAACAGGGTCGCAACATTCAGTACTTC. Translation gives CASSFNSVQQGRNIQYF.

CDR3 DNA: TGTGCCATCACAGAGCGGGGGAGAGGAAACACCATATATTTT. This gives the protein CAITERGRGNTIYF. J is TRBJ1-3 and V is TRBV10-3, with D possibly TRBD1 on 5 matching bases. The germline V gene has CDR1 ENHRY and CDR2 SYGVKD. V dropped 7 bases and J dropped 4 bases, with 14 bases sitting between them. The CDR3 consists of 14 residues.

This clonotype showed up just a few times. The chain uses TRBV7-2 and TRBJ2-5, with 8 bases that match TRBD1. Germline V gives CDR1 SGHTA, CDR2 FQGNSA. This CDR3 is 14 amino acids long. Trimming removed 6 bases from V and 2 bases from J; junction bases left unmatched: 5. The CDR3 is CASSADRGQETQYF. CDR3 nucleotides: TGTGCCAGCAGTGCCGACAGGGGTCAAGAGACCCAGTACTTC.

V and J are TRBV6-2 or TRBV6-3 and TRBJ1-1; D is possibly TRBD1 (5 bases). Per the germline V gene, CDR1 is MNHEY and CDR2 is SVGEGT. Trimming took off 2 bases at V and 4 bases at J, with 17 bases between the two ends. The CDR3 is made up of 16 amino acids. The CDR3 sequence: CASSYRDASYGTEAFF. The CDR3 nucleotides are TGTGCCAGCAGTTACCGGGACGCCTCGTATGGCACTGAAGCTTTCTTT.